This T cell receptor (beta chain) was sequenced for a study of CD8+CD57+ T cells in acquired aplastic anemia. Study overall: Sorted cells (CD4+ and CD8+) yielded DNA amounts that averaged around 3.1 ug.

TCR beta VDJ and CDR3 profiling used genomic DNA as template. TCRdb passed the reads through MiXCR, listing each CDR3 protein once. The data show around 190,000 distinct CDR3 sequences, 48% seen once. As to this clonotype: As yet, its antigen is unknown.

V was cut by 10 bases and J by 0 bases, with 25 bases left in between. CDR1 is ENHRY, CDR2 SYGVKD, per germline. CDR3 length: 18 residues. Study results and caveats: Overlapping CD8+ CDR3 repertoires of patients and controls contained some 30 shared sequences.

Patients chosen for sequencing had shown CD8+CD57+ cell expansion by flow cytometry. The chain is built from TRBV10-3 and TRBJ1-5; D is unresolved. Sequencing was done on a sample of sorted CD4+, CD8+, or CD8+CD57+ T cells (not recorded which) from PBMCs. This clonotype was obtained from a human donor with aplastic anemia. CDR3 nucleotides: TGTGCCACCCTCTTAAACCCACAGTACTCTTATAGCAATCAGCCCCAGCATTTT. It is translated as CATLLNPQYSYSNQPQHF.